The following is a T cell receptor beta chain sequence with its context. Its antigen is unidentified. The sample comes from a study of CD8 T cells in ankylosing spondylitis. Each CDR3 protein gets one entry after TCRdb re-called the 5' RACE reads with MiXCR. Counted here are 100,000 or so distinct CDR3 sequences, about 8.3% occurring once; the ten biggest clones make up 25% to 35%. Notes on the study in general: CD8+ disease-linked clones were present at relatively low frequencies in blood. One TCR beta motif, made up of roughly 8 highly homologous variants, appeared characteristic of ankylosing spondylitis blood.

CDR3 length: 14 amino acids. Germline values: CDR1 MNHNS, CDR2 SASEGT. Trimming left V 7 bases short and J 2 bases short, with 11 bases between. The clonotype was recovered from a male donor with ankylosing spondylitis. J is TRBJ2-2 and V is TRBV6-1; D is unresolved. The sequenced material came from blood, either unsorted or a sorted T cell fraction (not recorded which). CDR3 nucleotides: TGTGCCAGCACCTGGACGGAAAACACCGGGGAGCTGTTTTTT. The encoded protein is CASTWTENTGELFF.